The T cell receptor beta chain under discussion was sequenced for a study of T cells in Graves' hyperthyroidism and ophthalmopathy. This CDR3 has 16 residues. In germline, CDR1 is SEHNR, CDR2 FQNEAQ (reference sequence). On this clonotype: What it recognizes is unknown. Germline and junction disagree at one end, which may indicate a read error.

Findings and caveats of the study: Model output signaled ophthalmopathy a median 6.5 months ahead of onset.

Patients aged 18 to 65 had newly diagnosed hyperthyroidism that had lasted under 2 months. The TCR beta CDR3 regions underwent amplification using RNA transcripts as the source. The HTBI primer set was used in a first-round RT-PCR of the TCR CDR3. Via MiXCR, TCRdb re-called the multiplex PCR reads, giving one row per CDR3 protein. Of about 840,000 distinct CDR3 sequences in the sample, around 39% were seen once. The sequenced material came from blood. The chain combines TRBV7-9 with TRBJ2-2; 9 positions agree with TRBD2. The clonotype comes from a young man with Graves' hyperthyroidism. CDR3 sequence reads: CASSPTSGANTGEPFF. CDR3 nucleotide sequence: TGTGCCAGCAGCCCGACTAGCGGCGCGAACACCGGGGAGCCGTTTTTT.